Listed below are T cell receptor beta chains from one sample, sequenced in a study of cytomegalovirus exposure and HLA in healthy donors. Libraries were prepared by immunoSEQ multiplex PCR; TCRdb keeps only in-frame clonotypes and omits some of them. The data show roughly 140,000 clones, with 82% seen just once and around 7% held by the top ten. The sample consisted of PBMCs. The receptors were sampled from a woman aged 45-65 years in good health and CMV-seropositive. The CDR3 runs from the conserved cysteine through the conserved F or W. The order of the fields is J gene, V gene, clone size, D gene, CDR3 DNA, CDR3 protein. The D gene is left open where the match is weak. The size entry is marked missing in some rows and otherwise reads once, few, many or a size class.

>TRBJ1-2|TRBV5-5|.|TRBD1
TGTGCCAGCAGCTCCCGGACAGGGAGATCCAGTGGCTACACCTTC
CASSSRTGRSSGYTF
>TRBJ2-2|TRBV5-6|.|TRBD1
TGTGCCAGCTTTCGGGGACAGGGGCCCGGGGAGCTGTTTTTT
CASFRGQGPGELFF
>TRBJ2-3|TRBV7-9|.|.
TGTGCCAGCAGCTTTTCCGACTACCCCACAGATACGCAGTATTTT
CASSFSDYPTDTQYF
>TRBJ1-4|TRBV7-6|.|.
TGTGCCAGCAGCTTAGGGCAGGGTGGGGAAAAACTGTTTTTT
CASSLGQGGEKLFF
>TRBJ2-2|TRBV7-2|.|.
TGTGCCAGCAGCTTGCTAGCATCCGTGGGGGAGCTGTTTTTT
CASSLLASVGELFF
>TRBJ2-1|TRBV7-8|few|.
TGTGCCAGCAGCTTTTTTGTGGGCGGGACCCATCCCGGGAATGAGCAGTTCTTC
CASSFFVGGTHPGNEQFF
>TRBJ1-2|TRBV28|.|TRBD1
TGTGCCAGCGGACAGGTTGGCTACACCTTC
CASGQVGYTF
>TRBJ1-3|TRBV6-1|.|.
TGTGCCAGCATGGGACACCGGACTGGAAACACCATATATTTT
CASMGHRTGNTIYF
>TRBJ2-3|TRBV30|.|.
TGTGCCGAGGGGGGGCGTGATACGCAGTATTTT
CAEGGRDTQYF
>TRBJ2-1|TRBV7-2|.|TRBD2
TGTGCCAGCAGCCGCGGGGGGGGTAGCAATGAGCAGTTCTTC
CASSRGGGSNEQFF
>TRBJ1-4|TRBV28|.|.
TGTGCCAGCAGTTTAGAAACAGGTGTACTGTTTTTT
CASSLETGVLFF
>TRBJ1-1|TRBV2|.|.
TGTGCCAGCAGTGAAGTTCGGGGAGGAGGGGTTGGTACTGAAGCTTTCTTT
CASSEVRGGGVGTEAFF
>TRBJ1-4|TRBV2|.|.
TGTGCCAGCACCCGGACAGCAAATGAAAAACTGTTTTTT
CASTRTANEKLFF
>TRBJ2-7|TRBV11-1|once|.
TGTGCCAGCCGTTTCCGACAGGAGTCTCCCGAGCAGTACTTC
CASRFRQESPEQYF
>TRBJ2-2|TRBV5-1|.|.
TGCGCCAGCAGCTTGGGGGGGACTAACACCGGGGAGCTGTTTTTT
CASSLGGTNTGELFF
>TRBJ1-1|TRBV6-5|.|.
TGTGCCAGCAGGGACAAAAAAAAACCTTTCTTT
CASRDKKKPFF
>TRBJ2-2|TRBV6-5|.|TRBD2
TGTGCCAGCAGAACTAGCGGGACCGGGGAGCTGTTTTTT
CASRTSGTGELFF
>TRBJ1-1|TRBV5-6|.|.
TGTGCCAGCAGCGGGGGACTTTACACTGAAGCTTTCTTT
CASSGGLYTEAFF
>TRBJ2-2|TRBV7-9|.|TRBD1
TGTGCCAGCAGCTTAGAAAACAGGGGAACCGGGGAGCTGTTTTTT
CASSLENRGTGELFF
>TRBJ2-3|TRBV5-6|.|TRBD1
TGTGCCAGCAGCTGGGGGACAGACACAGATACGCAGTATTTT
CASSWGTDTDTQYF